The clone carrying this T cell receptor (beta chain) showed up just a few times. This record comes from a study of neoadjuvant nivolumab and ipilimumab in lung cancer. Repertoires were generated with immunoSEQ multiplex PCR, while TCRdb's copy carries only in-frame clones and drops some. Of roughly 14,000 clones in the sample, approximately 71% were seen once. Germline CDR1 reads SNHLY; CDR2 reads FYNNEI. Germline trimming cut 6 bases from V and 6 bases from J; bases unmatched to any gene: 5. CDR3 length: 13 residues. The chain is built from TRBV2 and TRBJ2-7; 10 nucleotides agree with TRBD2. The clonotype originates from an adult with non-small cell lung cancer. Specimen: peripheral blood, collected after neoadjuvant nivolumab, alone or with ipilimumab, at or shortly before surgery. CDR3 loop: CASRTSGTAEQYF. As DNA, the CDR3 is TGTGCCAGCAGAACTAGCGGGACGGCCGAGCAGTACTTC.